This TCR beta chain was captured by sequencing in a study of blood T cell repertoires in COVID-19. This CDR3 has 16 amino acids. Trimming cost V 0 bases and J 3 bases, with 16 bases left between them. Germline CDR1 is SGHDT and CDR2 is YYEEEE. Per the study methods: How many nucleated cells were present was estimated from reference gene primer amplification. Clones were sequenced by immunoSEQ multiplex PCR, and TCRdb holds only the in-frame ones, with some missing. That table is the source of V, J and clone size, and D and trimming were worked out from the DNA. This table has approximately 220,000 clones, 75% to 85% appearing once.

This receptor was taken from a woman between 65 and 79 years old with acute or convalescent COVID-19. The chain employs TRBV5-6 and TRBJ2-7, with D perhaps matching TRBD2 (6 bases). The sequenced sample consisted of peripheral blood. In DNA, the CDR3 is TGTGCCAGCAGCTTGGCTATCGGCGGGGTGTTCTACGAGCAGTACTTC. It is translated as CASSLAIGGVFYEQYF.